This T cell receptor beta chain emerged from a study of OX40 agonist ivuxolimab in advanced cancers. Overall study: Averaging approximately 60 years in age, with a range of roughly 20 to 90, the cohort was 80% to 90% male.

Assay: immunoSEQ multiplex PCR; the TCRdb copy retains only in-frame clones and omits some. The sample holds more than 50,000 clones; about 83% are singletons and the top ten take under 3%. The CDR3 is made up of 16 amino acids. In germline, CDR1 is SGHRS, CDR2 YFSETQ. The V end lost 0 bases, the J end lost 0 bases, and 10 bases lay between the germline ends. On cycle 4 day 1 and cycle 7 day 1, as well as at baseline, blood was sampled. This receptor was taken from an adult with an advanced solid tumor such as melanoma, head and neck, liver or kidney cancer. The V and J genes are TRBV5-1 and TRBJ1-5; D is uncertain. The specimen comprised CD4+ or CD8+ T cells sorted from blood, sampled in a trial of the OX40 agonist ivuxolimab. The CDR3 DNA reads TGCGCCAGCAGCTTGGGAGAGGCCAATAGCAATCAGCCCCAGCATTTT. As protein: CASSLGEANSNQPQHF.